This T cell receptor (beta chain) derives from a study of PD-L1 blockade in urothelial cancer. Study-wide context: Blood analysis occurred 3 weeks (second dose) and 6 weeks after treatment start.

Sampling of each patient yielded between 1 and 8 specimens, collected pretreatment and on-treatment. The V and J ends lost 2 bases and 5 bases, in that order; junction bases with no gene match: 4. The CDR3 extends over 15 amino acids. Looked up from germline, CDR1 is LGHNA and CDR2 is YNFKEQ. Clones were sequenced by immunoSEQ multiplex PCR, and TCRdb holds only the in-frame ones, with some missing. Found here are under 130,000 clones, approximately 85% of them singletons; the top ten hold 2.4%. This clonotype was obtained from a man in his forties or fifties with urothelial cancer. This material consisted of PBMCs, taken around atezolizumab (anti-PD-L1) treatment. The V and J genes are TRBV4-2 and TRBJ2-2; 8 bases match TRBD2. The CDR3 protein is CASSQHSGTTGELFF. The CDR3, as DNA: TGTGCCAGCAGCCAACATAGCGGGACAACCGGGGAGCTGTTTTTT.